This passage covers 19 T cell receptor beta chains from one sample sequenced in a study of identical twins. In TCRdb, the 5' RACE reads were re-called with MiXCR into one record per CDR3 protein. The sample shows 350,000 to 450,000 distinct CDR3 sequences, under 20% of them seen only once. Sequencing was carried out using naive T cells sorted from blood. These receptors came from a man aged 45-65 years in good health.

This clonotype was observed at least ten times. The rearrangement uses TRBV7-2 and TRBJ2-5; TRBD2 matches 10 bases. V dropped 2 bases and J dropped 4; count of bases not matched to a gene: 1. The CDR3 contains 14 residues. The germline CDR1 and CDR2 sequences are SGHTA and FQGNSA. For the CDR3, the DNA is TGTGCCAGCAGCTTAACTAGCGGGATAGAGACCCAGTACTTC. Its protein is CASSLTSGIETQYF.

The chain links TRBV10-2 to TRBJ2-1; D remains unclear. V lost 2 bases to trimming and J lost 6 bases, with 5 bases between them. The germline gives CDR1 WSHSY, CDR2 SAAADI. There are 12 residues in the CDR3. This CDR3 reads CASSEGRNEQFF. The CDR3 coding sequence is TGCGCCAGCAGTGAGGGACGCAATGAGCAGTTCTTC.

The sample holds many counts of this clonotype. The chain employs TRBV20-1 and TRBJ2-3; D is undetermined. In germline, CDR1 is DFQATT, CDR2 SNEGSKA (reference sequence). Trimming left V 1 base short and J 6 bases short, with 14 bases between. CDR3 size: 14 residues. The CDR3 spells CSARVVGVIDTQYF. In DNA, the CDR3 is TGCAGTGCTAGAGTGGTAGGCGTTATCGATACGCAGTATTTT.

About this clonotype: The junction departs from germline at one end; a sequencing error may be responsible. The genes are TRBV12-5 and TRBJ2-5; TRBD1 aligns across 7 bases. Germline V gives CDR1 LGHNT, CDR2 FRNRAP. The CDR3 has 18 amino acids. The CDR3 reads CASGLVRGGLHSKEPQYF. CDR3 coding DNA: TGTGCTAGTGGTTTGGTACGAGGGGGCCTCCATTCAAAAGAGCCCCAGTACTTC.

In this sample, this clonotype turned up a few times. The DNA of the CDR3 is TGCAGCGTAGCTAGCGGGAGTCGGGAGGAGCAGTACTTC. This sequence encodes CSVASGSREEQYF. V is TRBV29-1 and J is TRBJ2-7, with 10 bases lining up with TRBD2. Germline assignment: CDR1 SQVTM and CDR2 ANQGSEA. This CDR3 has 13 amino acids. Trimming at V came to 6 bases and at J to 7 bases, leaving 9 bases not matched to a gene.

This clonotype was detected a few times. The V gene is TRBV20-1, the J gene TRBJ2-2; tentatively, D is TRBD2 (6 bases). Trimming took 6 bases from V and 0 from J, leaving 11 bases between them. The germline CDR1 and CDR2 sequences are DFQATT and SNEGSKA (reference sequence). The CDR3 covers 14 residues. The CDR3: CSAGGIANTGELFF. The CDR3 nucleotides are TGCAGTGCGGGAGGAATTGCGAACACCGGGGAGCTGTTTTTT.

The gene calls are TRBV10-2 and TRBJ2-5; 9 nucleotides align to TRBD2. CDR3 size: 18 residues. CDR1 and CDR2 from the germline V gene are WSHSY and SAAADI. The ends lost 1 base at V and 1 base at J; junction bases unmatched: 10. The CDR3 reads CASSEFGRSGGFQETQYF. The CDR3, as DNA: TGCGCCAGCAGTGAGTTTGGTCGAAGCGGGGGGTTCCAAGAGACCCAGTACTTC.

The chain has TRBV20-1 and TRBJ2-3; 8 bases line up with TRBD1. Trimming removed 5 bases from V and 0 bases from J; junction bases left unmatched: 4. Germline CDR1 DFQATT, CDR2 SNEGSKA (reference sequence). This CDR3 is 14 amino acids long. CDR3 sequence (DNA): TGCAGTGCTGGAGGACAGGGCAGCACAGATACGCAGTATTTT. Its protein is CSAGGQGSTDTQYF.

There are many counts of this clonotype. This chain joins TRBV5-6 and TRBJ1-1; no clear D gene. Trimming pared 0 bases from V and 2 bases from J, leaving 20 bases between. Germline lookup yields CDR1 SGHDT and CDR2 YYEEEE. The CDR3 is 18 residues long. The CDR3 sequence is CASSLDAVQTHRNTEAFF. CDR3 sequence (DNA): TGTGCCAGCAGCTTGGATGCCGTGCAGACACACCGAAACACTGAAGCTTTCTTT.

The CDR3 DNA is TGTGCCAGCAGCCCAGGAGGGTTTGGGGTTGAAAAACTGTTTTTT. This sequence encodes CASSPGGFGVEKLFF. V is TRBV7-2 and J is TRBJ1-4; D gene ambiguous. Germline assignment: CDR1 SGHTA and CDR2 FQGNSA. This CDR3 is built from 15 residues. Trimming shortened V by 5 bases and J by 7 bases, and 17 bases separated the two germline ends.

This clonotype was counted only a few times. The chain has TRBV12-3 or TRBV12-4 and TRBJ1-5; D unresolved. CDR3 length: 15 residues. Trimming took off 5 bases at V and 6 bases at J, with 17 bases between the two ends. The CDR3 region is CASSNYSSEGQPQHF. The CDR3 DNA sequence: TGTGCCAGCAGTAATTACTCTTCCGAGGGTCAGCCCCAGCATTTT.

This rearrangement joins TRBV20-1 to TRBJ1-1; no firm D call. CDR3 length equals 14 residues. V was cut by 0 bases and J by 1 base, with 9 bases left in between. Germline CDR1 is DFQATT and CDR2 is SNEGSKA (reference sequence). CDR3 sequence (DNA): TGCAGTGCTAGAGATAGGTGGGGGAACACTGAAGCTTTCTTT. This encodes CSARDRWGNTEAFF.

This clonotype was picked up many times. The CDR3 loop reads CAWRQQMNTEAFF. CDR3 coding DNA: TGTGCCTGGAGACAACAAATGAACACTGAAGCTTTCTTT. The chain links TRBV30 to TRBJ1-1; D remains unclear. CDR3 length: 13 residues. Trimming removed 3 bases at V and 0 bases at J, with 8 bases between. CDR1 and CDR2 (germline): GTSNPN, SVGIG (reference sequence).

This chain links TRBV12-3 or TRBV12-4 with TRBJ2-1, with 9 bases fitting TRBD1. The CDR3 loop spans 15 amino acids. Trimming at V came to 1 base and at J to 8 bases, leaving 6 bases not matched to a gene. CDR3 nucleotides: TGTGCCAGCAGTTTAGAGACAGGGGGATTCGATGAGCAGTTCTTC. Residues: CASSLETGGFDEQFF.

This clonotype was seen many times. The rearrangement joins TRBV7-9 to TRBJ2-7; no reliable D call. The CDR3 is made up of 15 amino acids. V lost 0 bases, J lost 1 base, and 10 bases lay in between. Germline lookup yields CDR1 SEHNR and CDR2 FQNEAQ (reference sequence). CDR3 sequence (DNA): TGTGCCAGCAGCTTAGCGGGTTCAGGATCCTACGAGCAGTACTTC. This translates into CASSLAGSGSYEQYF. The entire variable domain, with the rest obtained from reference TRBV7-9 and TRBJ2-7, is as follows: DTGVSQNPRHKITKRGQNVTFRCDPISEHNRLYWYRQTLGQGPEFLTYFQNEAQLEKSRLLSDRFSAERPKGSFSTLEIQRTEQGDSAMYLCASSLAGSGSYEQYFGPGTRLTVT.

DNA of the CDR3: TGTGCCAGCACCCCGGCAGCGACAGATACGCAGTATTTT. Translating it yields CASTPAATDTQYF. V gene TRBV6-1 combines with J gene TRBJ2-3; D gene unclear. The germline CDR1 and CDR2 sequences are MNHNS and SASEGT. Trimming took 7 bases from V and 3 from J, leaving 11 bases between them. CDR3 length: 13 amino acids.

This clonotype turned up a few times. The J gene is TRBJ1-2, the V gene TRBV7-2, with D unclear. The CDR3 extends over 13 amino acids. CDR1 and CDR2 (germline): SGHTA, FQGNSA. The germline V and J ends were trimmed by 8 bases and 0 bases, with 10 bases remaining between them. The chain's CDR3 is CASGEGANYGYTF. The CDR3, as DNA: TGTGCCAGCGGTGAGGGAGCTAACTATGGCTACACCTTC. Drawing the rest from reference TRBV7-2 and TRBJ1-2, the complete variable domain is GAGVSQSPSNKVTEKGKDVELRCDPISGHTALYWYRQSLGQGLEFLIYFQGNSAPDKSGLPSDRFSAERTGGSVSTLTIQRTQQEDSAVYLCASGEGANYGYTFGSGTRLTVV.

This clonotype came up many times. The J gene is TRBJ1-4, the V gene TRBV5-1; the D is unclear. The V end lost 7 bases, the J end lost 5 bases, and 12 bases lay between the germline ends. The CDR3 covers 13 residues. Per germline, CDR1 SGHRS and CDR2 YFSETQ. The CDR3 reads CASRIDPNEKLFF. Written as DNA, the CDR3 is TGCGCCAGCCGAATAGACCCCAATGAAAAACTGTTTTTT.

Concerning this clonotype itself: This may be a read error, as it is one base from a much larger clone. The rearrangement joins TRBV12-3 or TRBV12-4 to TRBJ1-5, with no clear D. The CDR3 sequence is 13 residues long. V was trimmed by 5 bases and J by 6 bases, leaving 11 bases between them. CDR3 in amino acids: CASSPRFSQPQHF. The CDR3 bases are TGTGCCAGCAGTCCCCGTTTCAGTCAGCCCCAGCATTTT.